This is a list of T cell receptor beta chains from one sample in a study of T cell repertoires in cytomegalovirus infection. These receptors have no identified antigens. Via MiXCR, TCRdb re-called the reads, giving one row per CDR3 protein. Of approximately 300,000 distinct CDR3 sequences in the sample, almost 30% were seen once. The source material was cultured PBMCs, sampled from culture after CMV antigen stimulation. The source is a human donor in good health (CMV status not recorded). Some clones in this sample may be carry-over from other donors' samples. CDR3s include the opening cysteine and the closing phenylalanine or tryptophan. The D gene is left open where the match is weak. Rows may omit the clone size; those that give it use once, few, many or a size class.

>few|TRBJ2-7|TRBV12-3/TRBV12-4|.
TGTGCCAGCAGTTTTCAGGGAAGCGACGAGCAGTACTTC
CASSFQGSDEQYF
>few|TRBJ1-1|TRBV2|TRBD1
TGTGCCAGCAGTGCCGAGGGGGCCAGGGCTGAAGCTTTCTTT
CASSAEGARAEAFF
>.|TRBJ1-1|TRBV11-2|TRBD1
TGTGCCAGCAGCTTATATACAGGGGCCTTGAACACTGAAGCTTTCTTT
CASSLYTGALNTEAFF
>few|TRBJ2-7|TRBV6-1|.
TGTGCCAGCCCTAGGCCGCAGGCCGGCTCCTACGAGCAGTACTTC
CASPRPQAGSYEQYF
>few|TRBJ1-4|TRBV7-6|.
TGTGCCAGCAGATTTAATGAAAAACTGTTTTTT
CASRFNEKLFF
>.|TRBJ1-2|TRBV5-5|TRBD1
TGTGCCAGCAGCGGCGGGACAGGCTTCTATGGCTACACCTTC
CASSGGTGFYGYTF
>.|TRBJ2-7|TRBV4-1|TRBD1
TGTGCCAGCAGGATGACAGGGTCTCCGGAGCAGTACTTC
CASRMTGSPEQYF
>many|TRBJ2-7|TRBV11-1|.
TGTGCCAGCAGCTTCTCAGGAGGGGCCCTCTACGAGCAGTACTTC
CASSFSGGALYEQYF
>.|TRBJ2-1|TRBV12-3/TRBV12-4|TRBD2
TGTGCCAGCAGTCTGAGACTAGCGGGGGGTCCTAAATACTCCTACAATGAGCAGTTCTTC
CASSLRLAGGPKYSYNEQFF
>few|TRBJ1-2|TRBV9|.
TGTGCCAGCAGCGCCGTTGGGCCGGGAGTCCCCTATGGCTACACCTTC
CASSAVGPGVPYGYTF
>.|TRBJ2-1|TRBV19|.
TGTGCCAGTAGTATGATGCGGGCTTCCCACAATGAGCAGTTCTTC
CASSMMRASHNEQFF
>.|TRBJ1-4|TRBV5-8|.
TGTGCCAGCAGCTTGGTTTACCAGGGGAAAACTAATGAAAAACTGTTTTTT
CASSLVYQGKTNEKLFF
>.|TRBJ2-1|TRBV20-1|TRBD1
TGCAGTGCGGGACAGGACCGCAATGAGCAGTTCTTC
CSAGQDRNEQFF
>many|TRBJ2-4|TRBV6-6|.
TGTGCCAGCAGTTTTGGGGGCTCCAAAAACATTCAGTACTTC
CASSFGGSKNIQYF
>.|TRBJ2-2|TRBV11-3|.
TGTGCCAGCAGCTTGCGTACAGGGGAGGGCACCGGGGAGCTGTTTTTT
CASSLRTGEGTGELFF
>.|TRBJ1-5|TRBV5-8|.
TGTGCCAGCAGCTTACAAGACAGACCCCAGCATTTT
CASSLQDRPQHF
>.|TRBJ1-2|TRBV20-1|.
TGCAGTGCTAGAACGACCCTGGACAGTTACTATGGCTACACCTTC
CSARTTLDSYYGYTF
>.|TRBJ1-2|TRBV6-2/TRBV6-3|.
TGTGCCAGCTGGGGGCAGGACTATGGCTACACCTTC
CASWGQDYGYTF
>.|TRBJ2-5|TRBV7-9|.
TGTGCCAGCAGCTTAGTTATACGGGGGAAAGAGACCCAGTACTTC
CASSLVIRGKETQYF
>few|TRBJ2-7|TRBV6-1|.
TGTGCCAGCAGTGAAAGCGTCGCTACCTACGAGCAGTACTTC
CASSESVATYEQYF